This T cell receptor (beta chain) was sequenced in a study of blood T cell repertoires in COVID-19. Study information: Samples of COVID-19 (acute and convalescent) were obtained from the United States, Italy and Spain. PBMCs, B-cell-depleted T cells, or T cells provided the cDNA or gDNA that made up the material.

Authors' methods: Estimation of nucleated cell counts relied on the amplification of reference gene primers. Clones were sequenced by immunoSEQ multiplex PCR, and TCRdb holds only the in-frame ones, with some missing. For V, J and clone size, that table is used; D and trimming come from the DNA. The sample carries about 35,000 clones, more than 75% recorded once. V was clipped by 4 bases and J by 13 bases, with 21 bases between them. Germline values: CDR1 SQVTM, CDR2 ANQGSEA. The length of the CDR3 is 13 residues. The material sequenced was peripheral blood. The TCR sequence derives from an older man with active COVID-19. This rearrangement joins TRBV29-1 to TRBJ2-3; weak D call: TRBD2 (5 bases). The CDR3 DNA reads as TGCAGCGTTGTAAGGATAACCGCCAAGGAGGAGTATTTT. This translates into CSVVRITAKEEYF.